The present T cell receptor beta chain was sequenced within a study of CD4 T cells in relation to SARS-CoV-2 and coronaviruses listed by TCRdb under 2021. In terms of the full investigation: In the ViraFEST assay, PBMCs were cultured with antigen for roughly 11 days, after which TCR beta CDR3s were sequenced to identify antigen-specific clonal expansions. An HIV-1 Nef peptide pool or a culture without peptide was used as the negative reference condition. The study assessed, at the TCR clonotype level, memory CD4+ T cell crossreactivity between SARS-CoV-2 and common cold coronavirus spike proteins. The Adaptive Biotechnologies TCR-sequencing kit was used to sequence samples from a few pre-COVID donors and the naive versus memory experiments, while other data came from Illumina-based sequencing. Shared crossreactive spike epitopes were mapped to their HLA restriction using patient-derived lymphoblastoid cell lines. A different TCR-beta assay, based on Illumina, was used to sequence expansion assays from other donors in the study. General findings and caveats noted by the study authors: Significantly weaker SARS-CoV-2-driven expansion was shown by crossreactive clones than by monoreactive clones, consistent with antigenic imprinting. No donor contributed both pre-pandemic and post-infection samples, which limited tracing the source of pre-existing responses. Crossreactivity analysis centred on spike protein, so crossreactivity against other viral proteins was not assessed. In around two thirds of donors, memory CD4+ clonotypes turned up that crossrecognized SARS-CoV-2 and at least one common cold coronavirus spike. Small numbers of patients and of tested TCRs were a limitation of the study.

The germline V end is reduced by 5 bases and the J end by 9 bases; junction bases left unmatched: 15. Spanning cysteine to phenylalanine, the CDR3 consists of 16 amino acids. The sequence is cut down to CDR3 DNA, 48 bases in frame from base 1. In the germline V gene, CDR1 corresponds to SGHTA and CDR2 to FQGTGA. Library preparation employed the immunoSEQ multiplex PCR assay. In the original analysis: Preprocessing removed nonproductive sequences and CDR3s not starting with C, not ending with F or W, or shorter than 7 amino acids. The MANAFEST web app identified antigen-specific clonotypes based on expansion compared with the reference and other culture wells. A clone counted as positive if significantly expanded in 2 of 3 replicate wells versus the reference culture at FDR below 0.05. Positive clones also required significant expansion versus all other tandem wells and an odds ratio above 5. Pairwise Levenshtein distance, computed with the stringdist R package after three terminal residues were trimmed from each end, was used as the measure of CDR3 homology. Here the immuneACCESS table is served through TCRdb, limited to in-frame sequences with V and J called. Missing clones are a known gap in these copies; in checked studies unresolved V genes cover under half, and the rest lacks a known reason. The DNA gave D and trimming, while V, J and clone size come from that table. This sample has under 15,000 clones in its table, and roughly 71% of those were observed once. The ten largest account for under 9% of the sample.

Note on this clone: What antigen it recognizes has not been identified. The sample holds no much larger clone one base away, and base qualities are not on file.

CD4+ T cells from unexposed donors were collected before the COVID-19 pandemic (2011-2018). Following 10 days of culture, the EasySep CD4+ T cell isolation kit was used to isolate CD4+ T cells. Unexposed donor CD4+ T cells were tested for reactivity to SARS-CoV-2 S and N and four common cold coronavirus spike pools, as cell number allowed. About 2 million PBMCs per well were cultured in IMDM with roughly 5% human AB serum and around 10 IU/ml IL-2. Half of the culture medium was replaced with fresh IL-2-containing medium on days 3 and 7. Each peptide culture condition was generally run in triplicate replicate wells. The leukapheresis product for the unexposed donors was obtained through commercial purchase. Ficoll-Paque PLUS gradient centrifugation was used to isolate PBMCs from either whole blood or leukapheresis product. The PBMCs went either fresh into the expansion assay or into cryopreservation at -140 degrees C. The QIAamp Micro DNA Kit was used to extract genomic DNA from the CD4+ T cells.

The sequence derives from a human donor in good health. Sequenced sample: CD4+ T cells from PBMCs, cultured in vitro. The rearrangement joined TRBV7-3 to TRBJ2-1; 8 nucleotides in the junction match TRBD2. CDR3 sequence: CASSAAGTRGGSEQFF. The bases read TGTGCCAGCAGCGCAGCCGGGACTAGAGGAGGTAGTGAGCAGTTCTTC.